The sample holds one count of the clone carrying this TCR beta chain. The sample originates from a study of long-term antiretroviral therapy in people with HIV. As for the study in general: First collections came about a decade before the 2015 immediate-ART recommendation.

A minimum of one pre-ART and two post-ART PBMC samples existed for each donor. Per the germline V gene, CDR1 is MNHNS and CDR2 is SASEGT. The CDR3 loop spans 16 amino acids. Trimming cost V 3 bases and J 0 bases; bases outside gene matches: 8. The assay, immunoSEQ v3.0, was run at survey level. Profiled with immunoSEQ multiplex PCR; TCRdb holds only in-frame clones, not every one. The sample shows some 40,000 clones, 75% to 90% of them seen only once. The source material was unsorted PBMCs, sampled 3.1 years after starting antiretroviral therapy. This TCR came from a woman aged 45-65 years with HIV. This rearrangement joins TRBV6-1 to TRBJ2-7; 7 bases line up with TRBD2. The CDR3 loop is CASSDESKRGSYEQYF. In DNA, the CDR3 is TGTGCCAGCAGTGACGAATCAAAGCGGGGCTCCTACGAGCAGTACTTC.